The rows below give T cell receptor beta chains drawn from one sample of a study of blood T cell repertoires in COVID-19. This table comes from immunoSEQ multiplex PCR, and its TCRdb copy is limited to in-frame clones, with some not included. The sample records some 66,000 clones, 70% to 85% being singletons. Sequencing input: peripheral blood. The receptors stem from a man in his sixties with acute or convalescent COVID-19. The CDR3 runs from the conserved cysteine through the conserved F or W. D genes are given only for firm matches. Some rows mark clone size as missing; the rest say once, few, many or name a class of expanded clone.

D gene: .
V gene: TRBV19
clone size: .
J gene: TRBJ1-6
CDR3 DNA: TGTGCCAGTAGTATATTTGGGCAGAGCTCCTATAATTCACCCCTCCACTTT
CDR3 protein: CASSIFGQSSYNSPLHF

D gene: TRBD2
V gene: TRBV11-3
clone size: .
J gene: TRBJ2-1
CDR3 DNA: TGTGCCAGCACCACTAGCGGGGGGCCCGGTGAGCAGTTCTTC
CDR3 protein: CASTTSGGPGEQFF

D gene: TRBD1
V gene: TRBV5-1
clone size: .
J gene: TRBJ1-1
CDR3 DNA: TGCGCCAGCAGCTCCGGACAGGGGAACACTGAAGCTTTCTTT
CDR3 protein: CASSSGQGNTEAFF

D gene: .
V gene: TRBV5-6
clone size: .
J gene: TRBJ1-2
CDR3 DNA: TGTGCCAGCAGCTTTACAGGGACCTATGGCTACACCTTC
CDR3 protein: CASSFTGTYGYTF

D gene: TRBD2
V gene: TRBV5-1
clone size: .
J gene: TRBJ2-2
CDR3 DNA: TGCGCCAGCAGAAGCGGGGGGGCCGTTACCGGGGAGCTGTTTTTT
CDR3 protein: CASRSGGAVTGELFF

D gene: TRBD1
V gene: TRBV7-2
clone size: .
J gene: TRBJ1-2
CDR3 DNA: TGTGCCAGCAGCCAAGACAGGGGGGAAGGCTATGGCTACACCTTC
CDR3 protein: CASSQDRGEGYGYTF

D gene: .
V gene: TRBV5-4
clone size: .
J gene: TRBJ2-6
CDR3 DNA: TGTGCCAGCAGCTTTTGGGGGCCTGGGGCCAACGTCCTGACTTTC
CDR3 protein: CASSFWGPGANVLTF

D gene: .
V gene: TRBV7-9
clone size: .
J gene: TRBJ1-1
CDR3 DNA: TGTGCCAGCAGCCCCGGGACACAGAACACTGAAGCTTTCTTT
CDR3 protein: CASSPGTQNTEAFF

D gene: .
V gene: TRBV7-8
clone size: .
J gene: TRBJ1-2
CDR3 DNA: TGTGCCAGCAGCATCGGGGGTAACTATGGCTACACCTTC
CDR3 protein: CASSIGGNYGYTF

D gene: .
V gene: TRBV5-6
clone size: .
J gene: TRBJ1-6
CDR3 DNA: TGTGCCAGCAGCTTGGGACAGGTGAATAATTCACCCCTCCACTTT
CDR3 protein: CASSLGQVNNSPLHF

D gene: .
V gene: TRBV10-2
clone size: .
J gene: TRBJ1-1
CDR3 DNA: TGCGCCAGCAGTGTTAAAGGGGGAAACACTGAAGCTTTCTTT
CDR3 protein: CASSVKGGNTEAFF

D gene: .
V gene: TRBV19
clone size: few
J gene: TRBJ2-2
CDR3 DNA: TGTGCCAGTAGGACGAGTAGGGGGTCGAGGGAGCTGTTTTTT
CDR3 protein: CASRTSRGSRELFF

D gene: TRBD1
V gene: TRBV18
clone size: .
J gene: TRBJ1-2
CDR3 DNA: TGTGCCAGCTCACCACCCGGGACAGGAGCGCATGGCTACACCTTC
CDR3 protein: CASSPPGTGAHGYTF

D gene: TRBD2
V gene: TRBV11-1
clone size: few
J gene: TRBJ2-2
CDR3 DNA: TGTGCCAGCAGTCGCGGACTAGCGGGGGGGCGCCGGGAGCTGTTTTTT
CDR3 protein: CASSRGLAGGRRELFF

D gene: TRBD1
V gene: TRBV5-1
clone size: .
J gene: TRBJ2-2
CDR3 DNA: TGCGCCAGCAGCTTGCGAGGGGGCGGTACTGGGGAGCTGTTTTTT
CDR3 protein: CASSLRGGGTGELFF

D gene: TRBD1
V gene: TRBV9
clone size: .
J gene: TRBJ1-1
CDR3 DNA: TGTGCCAGCAGCGCCCACCAGGGGGCGGCTGAAGCTTTCTTT
CDR3 protein: CASSAHQGAAEAFF

D gene: TRBD2
V gene: TRBV4-2
clone size: .
J gene: TRBJ2-4
CDR3 DNA: TGTGCCAGCAGCCAAGATCGTTTAGCGGGGGAAAAAAACATTCAGTACTTC
CDR3 protein: CASSQDRLAGEKNIQYF

D gene: TRBD2
V gene: TRBV7-2
clone size: .
J gene: TRBJ2-1
CDR3 DNA: TGTGCCAGCAGCCCGGGTACCTTAGCGGGGGGGCTTGGTGAGCAGTTCTTC
CDR3 protein: CASSPGTLAGGLGEQFF

D gene: TRBD1
V gene: TRBV5-4
clone size: .
J gene: TRBJ1-2
CDR3 DNA: TGTGCCAGCAGCCCACGACAGGGGTTGGACTATGGCTACACCTTC
CDR3 protein: CASSPRQGLDYGYTF

D gene: .
V gene: TRBV11-3
clone size: .
J gene: TRBJ1-2
CDR3 DNA: TGTGCCAGCAGCTCGACAGACTATGGCTACACCTTC
CDR3 protein: CASSSTDYGYTF

D gene: TRBD1
V gene: TRBV10-3
clone size: .
J gene: TRBJ2-2
CDR3 DNA: TGTGCCATCAGTGTGGACAGGGGAGGATTGGACACCGGGGAGCTGTTTTTT
CDR3 protein: CAISVDRGGLDTGELFF

D gene: TRBD1
V gene: TRBV6-2/TRBV6-3
clone size: .
J gene: TRBJ1-5
CDR3 DNA: TGTGCCAGCAGCTTGGACAGGGGCCATCAGCCCCAGCATTTT
CDR3 protein: CASSLDRGHQPQHF

D gene: .
V gene: TRBV5-4
clone size: .
J gene: TRBJ1-1
CDR3 DNA: TGTGCCAGCAGCTTGGGCGGAGACAGGCGCTTGAACACTGAAGCTTTCTTT
CDR3 protein: CASSLGGDRRLNTEAFF

D gene: TRBD2
V gene: TRBV3-1/TRBV3-2
clone size: .
J gene: TRBJ2-7
CDR3 DNA: TGTGCCAGCAGCCAACTAGCGGGGGGCCCCTCCTACGAGCAGTACTTC
CDR3 protein: CASSQLAGGPSYEQYF

D gene: .
V gene: TRBV9
clone size: once
J gene: TRBJ2-5
CDR3 DNA: TGTGCCAGCAGCGTACTTGGTAGTTGGGAGACCCAGTACTTC
CDR3 protein: CASSVLGSWETQYF

D gene: TRBD1
V gene: TRBV9
clone size: .
J gene: TRBJ2-2
CDR3 DNA: TGTGCCAGCAGCGACTTCCGGGACAGGGGGCTAGCCGGGGAGCTGTTTTTT
CDR3 protein: CASSDFRDRGLAGELFF

D gene: TRBD2
V gene: TRBV7-2
clone size: .
J gene: TRBJ2-2
CDR3 DNA: TGTGCCAGCACCCTTAGCGGGGGCGGCGGGGAGCTGTTTTTT
CDR3 protein: CASTLSGGGGELFF

D gene: .
V gene: TRBV2
clone size: .
J gene: TRBJ2-4
CDR3 DNA: TGTGCCAGCAGTCGGGAGTTCAAAAACATTCAGTACTTC
CDR3 protein: CASSREFKNIQYF

D gene: .
V gene: TRBV5-4
clone size: .
J gene: TRBJ2-7
CDR3 DNA: TGTGCCAGCAGCTTGGAGGCAGAGAGGGAGGAGCAGTACTTC
CDR3 protein: CASSLEAEREEQYF

D gene: .
V gene: TRBV19
clone size: once
J gene: TRBJ1-1
CDR3 DNA: TGTGCCAGTAGTTCTATAGCCAGCACTGAAGCTTTCTTT
CDR3 protein: CASSSIASTEAFF

D gene: .
V gene: TRBV6-6
clone size: .
J gene: TRBJ1-1
CDR3 DNA: TGTGCCAGCAGTTACTCTCAACAGGGCACTGAAGCTTTCTTT
CDR3 protein: CASSYSQQGTEAFF

D gene: TRBD1
V gene: TRBV19
clone size: .
J gene: TRBJ1-1
CDR3 DNA: TGTGCCAGTAGTATGAAGGACAGGCGAAGTGCAGCTTTCTTT
CDR3 protein: CASSMKDRRSAAFF

D gene: .
V gene: TRBV18
clone size: once
J gene: TRBJ1-1
CDR3 DNA: TGTGCCAGCTCACCTTTTATAGAGAACACTGAAGCTTTCTTT
CDR3 protein: CASSPFIENTEAFF

D gene: .
V gene: TRBV6-1
clone size: .
J gene: TRBJ1-1
CDR3 DNA: TGTGCCAGCAGTGAACGAGTCCCTGAAGCTTTCTTT
CDR3 protein: CASSERVPEAFF

D gene: TRBD1
V gene: TRBV30
clone size: .
J gene: TRBJ1-5
CDR3 DNA: TGTGCCTGGAGTTTAGGACAGGGCTATCAGCCCCAGCATTTT
CDR3 protein: CAWSLGQGYQPQHF

D gene: .
V gene: TRBV30
clone size: .
J gene: TRBJ1-1
CDR3 DNA: TGTGCCTCCTCTGCGGGGGGGAACACTGAAGCTTTCTTT
CDR3 protein: CASSAGGNTEAFF

D gene: TRBD1
V gene: TRBV24-1
clone size: .
J gene: TRBJ2-3
CDR3 DNA: TGTGCCACCAGTGACCCAGGGACAGTGATCGGCACAGATACGCAGTATTTT
CDR3 protein: CATSDPGTVIGTDTQYF

D gene: .
V gene: TRBV29-1
clone size: .
J gene: TRBJ2-3
CDR3 DNA: TGCAGCGTTGGATCATTGCGGGGTAGCGAGAGCACAGATACGCAGTATTTT
CDR3 protein: CSVGSLRGSESTDTQYF

D gene: .
V gene: TRBV2
clone size: .
J gene: TRBJ1-5
CDR3 DNA: TGTGCCAGCAGTGACTTTCCTACGCAGCCCCAGCATTTT
CDR3 protein: CASSDFPTQPQHF

D gene: .
V gene: TRBV4-1
clone size: few
J gene: TRBJ2-1
CDR3 DNA: TGCGCCAGCAGTCTCACCACATACTACAATGAGCAGTTCTTC
CDR3 protein: CASSLTTYYNEQFF

D gene: TRBD1
V gene: TRBV24-1
clone size: .
J gene: TRBJ1-5
CDR3 DNA: TGTGCCACCAGTGATGCCACAGGGGGGGAGCAGCCCCAGCATTTT
CDR3 protein: CATSDATGGEQPQHF

D gene: .
V gene: TRBV27
clone size: .
J gene: TRBJ1-6
CDR3 DNA: TGTGCCAGCAGTTTTTCAGATAATTCACCCCTCCACTTT
CDR3 protein: CASSFSDNSPLHF

D gene: TRBD1
V gene: TRBV25-1
clone size: few
J gene: TRBJ2-2
CDR3 DNA: TGTGCCAGCAGTGTAGCTAACAGGGGATTAACCGGGGAGCTGTTTTTT
CDR3 protein: CASSVANRGLTGELFF

D gene: .
V gene: TRBV6-4
clone size: .
J gene: TRBJ2-2
CDR3 DNA: TGTGCCAGCAGTGATGTAAACACCGGGGAGCTGTTTTTT
CDR3 protein: CASSDVNTGELFF

D gene: .
V gene: TRBV5-1
clone size: .
J gene: TRBJ1-1
CDR3 DNA: TGCGCCAGCAGCCTTCCACGACGGGAGAAGGACACTGAAGCTTTCTTT
CDR3 protein: CASSLPRREKDTEAFF

D gene: TRBD1
V gene: TRBV6-2/TRBV6-3
clone size: .
J gene: TRBJ1-2
CDR3 DNA: TGTGCCAGCAGCAGGGGGCGCGACTATGGCTACACCTTC
CDR3 protein: CASSRGRDYGYTF

D gene: .
V gene: TRBV2
clone size: .
J gene: TRBJ1-4
CDR3 DNA: TGTGCCAGCAGGGGCGGGGAAGGGAAACTGTTTTTT
CDR3 protein: CASRGGEGKLFF

D gene: TRBD1
V gene: TRBV11-2
clone size: once
J gene: TRBJ1-4
CDR3 DNA: TGTGCCAGCAGCCCCAACAGGGGTAATAATGAAAAACTGTTTTTT
CDR3 protein: CASSPNRGNNEKLFF

D gene: .
V gene: TRBV6-5
clone size: .
J gene: TRBJ1-6
CDR3 DNA: TGTGCCAGCAGTTATACAGGGACTAGTTCACCCCTCCACTTT
CDR3 protein: CASSYTGTSSPLHF

D gene: TRBD1
V gene: TRBV18
clone size: .
J gene: TRBJ1-6
CDR3 DNA: TGTGCCAGCTCACCAGAGACAGGGAGGAATTCACCCCTCCACTTT
CDR3 protein: CASSPETGRNSPLHF

D gene: .
V gene: TRBV4-1
clone size: .
J gene: TRBJ1-2
CDR3 DNA: TGCGCCAGCAGCCACCCCAGGGGCGAATTCTATGGCTACACCTTC
CDR3 protein: CASSHPRGEFYGYTF

D gene: .
V gene: TRBV4-3
clone size: few
J gene: TRBJ1-6
CDR3 DNA: TGCGCCAGCAGCCAAGAAGTGAATTTAGAAAATTCACCCCTCCACTTT
CDR3 protein: CASSQEVNLENSPLHF

D gene: TRBD1
V gene: TRBV4-1
clone size: few
J gene: TRBJ1-6
CDR3 DNA: TGCGCCAGCAGCCCAGACCGCGGACAGGGAATTCTGTCCTATAATTCACCCCTCCACTTT
CDR3 protein: CASSPDRGQGILSYNSPLHF

D gene: TRBD1
V gene: TRBV11-2
clone size: .
J gene: TRBJ2-7
CDR3 DNA: TGTGCCAGCAGCTTCCGGGACAGGGTCTACGAGCAGTACTTC
CDR3 protein: CASSFRDRVYEQYF